This paragraph covers one TCR beta chain sequence. This sample was included in a study of blood T cell repertoires in COVID-19. Study at large: Both acute and convalescent COVID-19 samples were obtained from the United States, Italy and Spain. PBMCs, B-cell-depleted T cells, or T cells were the source of the cDNA or gDNA that made up the material.

Germline V gene lookup returns CDR1 SEHNR and CDR2 FQNEAQ (reference sequence). The CDR3 is 15 amino acids. Trimming cost V 2 bases and J 14 bases; bases outside gene matches: 13. TCRdb keeps only in-frame clones here, not all; method: immunoSEQ multiplex PCR. The table lists 150,000 to 200,000 clones, around 80% of them singletons. Sequencing was carried out using peripheral blood. This rearrangement joins TRBV7-9 to TRBJ2-1; 9 nucleotides agree with TRBD2. The TCR was taken from a woman in her 70s with acute or convalescent COVID-19. The CDR3 coding sequence is TGTGCCAGCAGCTTAAATTCGGCTAGCGGGGCGCGGGAGTTCTTC. Translating it yields CASSLNSASGAREFF.